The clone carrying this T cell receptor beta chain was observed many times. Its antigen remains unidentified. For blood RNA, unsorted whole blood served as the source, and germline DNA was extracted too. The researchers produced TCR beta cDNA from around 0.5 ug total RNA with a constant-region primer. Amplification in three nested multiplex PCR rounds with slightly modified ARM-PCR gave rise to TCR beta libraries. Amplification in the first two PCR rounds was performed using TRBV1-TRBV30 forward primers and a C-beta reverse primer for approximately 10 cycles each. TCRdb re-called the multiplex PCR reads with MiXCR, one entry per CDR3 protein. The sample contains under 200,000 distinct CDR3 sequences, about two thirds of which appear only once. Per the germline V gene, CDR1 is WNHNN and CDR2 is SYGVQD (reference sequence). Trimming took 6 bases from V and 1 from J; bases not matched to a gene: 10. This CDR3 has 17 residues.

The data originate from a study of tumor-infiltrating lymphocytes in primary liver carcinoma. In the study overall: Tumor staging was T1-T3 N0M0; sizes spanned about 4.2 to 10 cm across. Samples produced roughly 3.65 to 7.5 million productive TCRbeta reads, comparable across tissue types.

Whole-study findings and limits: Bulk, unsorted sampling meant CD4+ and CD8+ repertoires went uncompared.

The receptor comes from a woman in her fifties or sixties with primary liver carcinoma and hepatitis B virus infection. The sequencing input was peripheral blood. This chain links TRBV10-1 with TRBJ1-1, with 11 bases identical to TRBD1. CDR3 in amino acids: CASSNPGDRGENTEAFF. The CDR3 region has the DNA TGCGCCAGCAGCAACCCTGGGGACAGGGGGGAGAACACTGAAGCTTTCTTT.